These T cell receptor beta chains were read from a single sample in a study of blood T cell repertoires in COVID-19. Libraries were prepared by immunoSEQ multiplex PCR; TCRdb keeps only in-frame clonotypes and omits some of them. The table includes 250,000 to 300,000 clones, roughly 89% detected once. Source material: PBMCs or T cells enriched from blood (not recorded which). The origin of the receptors is a woman aged 35 to 49 who had recovered from COVID-19. Each CDR3 is given with its conserved first and last residue. A D gene is named only where the DNA matches it firmly. Size is omitted from some rows. Given values are once, few, many or a class for expanded clones.

>TRBJ2-7|TRBD1|.|TRBV2
CASSRTGGSLNEQYF
TGTGCCAGCAGCAGGACAGGGGGTAGCTTGAACGAGCAGTACTTC
>TRBJ1-4|.|.|TRBV5-5
CASSFQGEKLFF
TGTGCCAGCAGCTTCCAGGGTGAAAAACTGTTTTTT
>TRBJ1-5|.|once|TRBV6-1
CASSGKRGGGNQPQHF
TGTGCCAGCAGTGGTAAGAGGGGAGGAGGCAATCAGCCCCAGCATTTT
>TRBJ2-7|.|once|TRBV7-9
CASSPRDIYEQYF
TGTGCCAGCAGCCCCCGGGACATCTACGAGCAGTACTTC
>TRBJ1-6|.|.|TRBV6-5
CASSRTADYNSPLHF
TGTGCCAGCAGTCGGACAGCAGACTATAATTCACCCCTCCACTTT
>TRBJ2-7|.|.|TRBV5-1
CASSFPGESYEQYF
TGCGCCAGCAGCTTCCCCGGGGAATCCTACGAGCAGTACTTC
>TRBJ1-2|.|.|TRBV5-6
CASSLLGGRGMGYTF
TGTGCCAGCAGCTTGCTGGGGGGGAGAGGGATGGGCTACACCTTC
>TRBJ2-7|TRBD2|.|TRBV12-3/TRBV12-4
CASRSGRAGEQYF
TGTGCCAGCCGGAGCGGGAGGGCAGGAGAGCAGTACTTC
>TRBJ2-2|.|.|TRBV30
CAWSPFRSPSSGELFF
TGTGCCTGGAGCCCATTTAGGAGTCCGTCCTCCGGGGAGCTGTTTTTT
>TRBJ2-5|.|once|TRBV7-9
CASSLSQGVETQYF
TGTGCCAGCAGCTTATCTCAGGGTGTAGAGACCCAGTACTTC
>TRBJ2-3|TRBD2|.|TRBV19
CASSGRAHSSTDTQYF
TGTGCCAGTAGCGGGAGGGCCCATTCCAGCACAGATACGCAGTATTTT
>TRBJ1-6|TRBD1|.|TRBV3-1/TRBV3-2
CASSRGLVGQRNSPLHF
TGTGCCAGCAGCCGAGGGTTGGTGGGACAGCGAAATTCACCCCTCCACTTT
>TRBJ2-2|.|.|TRBV5-5
CASSLAGQNTGELFF
TGTGCCAGCAGCTTGGCTGGACAGAACACCGGGGAGCTGTTTTTT
>TRBJ1-6|.|few|TRBV11-2
CASSFLVLHSPLHF
TGTGCCAGCAGCTTTCTAGTCCTCCATTCACCCCTCCACTTT
>TRBJ1-3|.|.|TRBV7-2
CASSLSPGSGNTIYF
TGTGCCAGCAGCTTAAGCCCAGGGTCTGGAAACACCATATATTTT
>TRBJ2-7|.|.|TRBV15
CATSPRDSAYEQYF
TGTGCCACCAGTCCGAGGGACTCCGCCTACGAGCAGTACTTC
>TRBJ1-6|TRBD1|.|TRBV11-2
CASSPIYVTGSGSPLHF
TGTGCCAGCAGCCCTATTTACGTGACAGGGAGCGGTTCACCCCTCCACTTT